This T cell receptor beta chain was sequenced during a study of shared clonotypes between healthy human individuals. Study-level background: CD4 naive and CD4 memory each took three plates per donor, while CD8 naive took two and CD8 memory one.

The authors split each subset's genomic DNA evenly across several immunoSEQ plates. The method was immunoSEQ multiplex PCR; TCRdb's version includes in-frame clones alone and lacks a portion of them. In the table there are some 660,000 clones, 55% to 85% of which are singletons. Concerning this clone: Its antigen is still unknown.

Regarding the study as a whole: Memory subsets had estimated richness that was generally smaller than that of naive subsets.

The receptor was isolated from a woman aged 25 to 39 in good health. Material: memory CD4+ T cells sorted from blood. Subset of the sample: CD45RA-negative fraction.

The CDR3 here is CSVTSGTNTGELFF. Written as DNA, the CDR3 is TGCAGCGTTACTAGCGGGACGAACACCGGGGAGCTGTTTTTT. This chain connects TRBV29-1 to TRBJ2-2, with TRBD2 matching over 10 bases. Germline CDR1 is SQVTM and CDR2 is ANQGSEA. The CDR3 covers 14 residues. J gave up 0 bases and V 5 bases, and 0 bases lay outside the gene matches.